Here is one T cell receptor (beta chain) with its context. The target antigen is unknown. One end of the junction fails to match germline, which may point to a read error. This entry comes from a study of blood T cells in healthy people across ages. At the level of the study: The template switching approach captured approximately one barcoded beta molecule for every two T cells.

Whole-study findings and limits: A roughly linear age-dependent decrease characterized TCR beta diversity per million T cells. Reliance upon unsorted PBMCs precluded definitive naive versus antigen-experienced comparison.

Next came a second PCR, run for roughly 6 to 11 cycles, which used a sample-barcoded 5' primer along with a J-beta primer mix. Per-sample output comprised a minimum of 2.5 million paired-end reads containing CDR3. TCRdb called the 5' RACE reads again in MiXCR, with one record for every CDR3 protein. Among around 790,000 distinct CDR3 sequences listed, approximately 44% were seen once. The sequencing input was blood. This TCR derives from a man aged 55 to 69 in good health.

In DNA, the CDR3 is TGTGCCAGCAGCCTTGGACAGAATACTGGGGCCCAGTGCTTC. This encodes CASSLGQNTGAQCF. The chain carries TRBV7-9 and TRBJ1-2, with D maybe TRBD1 (6 bases). CDR1 is SEHNR and CDR2 is FQNEAQ in the germline V gene (reference sequence). This CDR3 contains 14 residues.